These T cell receptor beta chains were read from a single sample in a study of response to subunit inactivated influenza vaccine. TCRdb re-analysed the RT-PCR reads in MiXCR, keeping a single row per CDR3 protein. The sample includes 750,000 to 850,000 distinct CDR3 sequences, about a fifth of them seen just once. Sequencing was performed on PBMCs from blood, taken about 5 days after vaccination. The receptor set was obtained from a man in his forties or fifties who received an inactivated influenza vaccine. Each CDR3 is given with its conserved first and last residue. The D gene is left open where the match is weak. Some rows mark clone size as missing; the rest say once, few, many or name a class of expanded clone.

abundance: few; d_gene: .; j_gene: TRBJ1-2; v_gene: TRBV29-1; CDR3nt: TGCAGCGCTCAGGGTACGGACTATGGCTACACCTTC; CDR3aa: CSAQGTDYGYTF
abundance: many; d_gene: .; j_gene: TRBJ2-7; v_gene: TRBV7-6; CDR3nt: TGTGCCAGCAGTTTGCCAGACTACGAGCAGTACTTC; CDR3aa: CASSLPDYEQYF
abundance: few; d_gene: .; j_gene: TRBJ1-2; v_gene: TRBV20-1; CDR3nt: TGCAGTGCTCACGACAGGACTAACTATGGCTACACCTTC; CDR3aa: CSAHDRTNYGYTF
abundance: .; d_gene: TRBD1; j_gene: TRBJ1-2; v_gene: TRBV29-1; CDR3nt: TGCAGCACCTCGACAGGGAATGGCTACACCTTC; CDR3aa: CSTSTGNGYTF
abundance: few; d_gene: TRBD2; j_gene: TRBJ2-1; v_gene: TRBV6-2/TRBV6-3; CDR3nt: TGTGCCAGCAGTTACCAGATTCTGAGCGGGAGGTCTCCCATCAATGAGCAGTTCTTC; CDR3aa: CASSYQILSGRSPINEQFF
abundance: .; d_gene: .; j_gene: TRBJ2-5; v_gene: TRBV7-8; CDR3nt: TGTGCCAGCAGCCGGGGTCCCTTGCAGCAGACAATTAAACAAGAGACCCAGTACTTC; CDR3aa: CASSRGPLQQTIKQETQYF
abundance: .; d_gene: .; j_gene: TRBJ2-1; v_gene: TRBV12-3/TRBV12-4; CDR3nt: TGTGCCAGCAGACCCACAGGGACCTCCGGTACTGAGCAGTTCTTC; CDR3aa: CASRPTGTSGTEQFF
abundance: .; d_gene: .; j_gene: TRBJ2-7; v_gene: TRBV9; CDR3nt: TGTGCCAGCAGCGGTTCCCTCGGAAGGGCACCCTACGAGCAGTACTTC; CDR3aa: CASSGSLGRAPYEQYF
abundance: .; d_gene: TRBD1; j_gene: TRBJ2-3; v_gene: TRBV5-1; CDR3nt: TGCGCCAGCAGCTTTGAGAAATCGGGACAGGGGGCCAATACGCAGTATTTT; CDR3aa: CASSFEKSGQGANTQYF
abundance: .; d_gene: .; j_gene: TRBJ2-7; v_gene: TRBV29-1; CDR3nt: TGCAGCGTTGTTAGCACGTCCGAGCAGTACTTC; CDR3aa: CSVVSTSEQYF
abundance: many; d_gene: TRBD1; j_gene: TRBJ2-7; v_gene: TRBV5-1; CDR3nt: TGTGCCAGCAGTACGGGACAGTCCTACGAGCAGTACTTC; CDR3aa: CASSTGQSYEQYF
abundance: .; d_gene: TRBD1; j_gene: TRBJ2-2; v_gene: TRBV9; CDR3nt: TGTGCCAGCAGCCCACGACCCGGGACAGGCGGGACCGGGGAGCTGTTTTTT; CDR3aa: CASSPRPGTGGTGELFF
abundance: .; d_gene: .; j_gene: TRBJ2-7; v_gene: TRBV20-1; CDR3nt: TGCAGTGCTACCCCCGGGACAAGAGCCTACGAGCAGTACTTC; CDR3aa: CSATPGTRAYEQYF
abundance: few; d_gene: TRBD1; j_gene: TRBJ1-1; v_gene: TRBV10-3; CDR3nt: TGTGCCATCAGTGCCGCTCAGGGGGGCAACACTGAAGCTTTCTTT; CDR3aa: CAISAAQGGNTEAFF
abundance: few; d_gene: TRBD1; j_gene: TRBJ2-2; v_gene: TRBV5-1; CDR3nt: TGCGCCAGCAGCACGCTGACAGGGGACACCGGGGAGCTGTTTTTT; CDR3aa: CASSTLTGDTGELFF
abundance: .; d_gene: .; j_gene: TRBJ2-3; v_gene: TRBV7-3; CDR3nt: TGTGCCAGCAGCCCATCGGGACTTATCACAGATACGCAGTATTTT; CDR3aa: CASSPSGLITDTQYF
abundance: few; d_gene: TRBD2; j_gene: TRBJ2-1; v_gene: TRBV5-6; CDR3nt: TGTGCCAGCAGCTTGTGGTCCGGGACTAGCGCTTACAATGAGCAGTTCTTC; CDR3aa: CASSLWSGTSAYNEQFF
abundance: many; d_gene: .; j_gene: TRBJ2-1; v_gene: TRBV5-1; CDR3nt: TGCGCCAGCAGCTTGGTGGACACTGAGCAGTTCTTC; CDR3aa: CASSLVDTEQFF
abundance: few; d_gene: .; j_gene: TRBJ1-4; v_gene: TRBV15; CDR3nt: TGTGCCACCAGCAGACGGACGTCGGCAACTAATGAAAAACTGTTTTTT; CDR3aa: CATSRRTSATNEKLFF
abundance: .; d_gene: TRBD2; j_gene: TRBJ2-1; v_gene: TRBV11-2; CDR3nt: TGTGCCAGCAGCAACCCCACCGGGGGGGCTGAGCAGTTCTTC; CDR3aa: CASSNPTGGAEQFF
abundance: few; d_gene: .; j_gene: TRBJ2-7; v_gene: TRBV11-1; CDR3nt: TGTGCCAGCAGCTTACTGCGGGGTGGAGCGAGCGCAACCTACGAGCAGTACTTC; CDR3aa: CASSLLRGGASATYEQYF
abundance: many; d_gene: .; j_gene: TRBJ2-5; v_gene: TRBV4-3; CDR3nt: TGCGCCAGCAGCCATTCAGTACAACAAGAGACCCAGTACTTC; CDR3aa: CASSHSVQQETQYF
abundance: .; d_gene: .; j_gene: TRBJ1-2; v_gene: TRBV15; CDR3nt: TGTGCCACCAGCAGTGGACACCGTTCCTATGGCTACACCTTC; CDR3aa: CATSSGHRSYGYTF
abundance: once; d_gene: .; j_gene: TRBJ2-3; v_gene: TRBV5-1; CDR3nt: TGCGCCAGCAGCTTGGGGGTGCCGGGGGTTCGAAATACGCAGTATTTT; CDR3aa: CASSLGVPGVRNTQYF
abundance: few; d_gene: .; j_gene: TRBJ2-7; v_gene: TRBV6-2/TRBV6-3; CDR3nt: TGTGCCAGCAGTTACTCGAGGCGGGACAGCACATACGAGCAGTACTTC; CDR3aa: CASSYSRRDSTYEQYF
abundance: .; d_gene: TRBD1; j_gene: TRBJ2-1; v_gene: TRBV20-1; CDR3nt: TGCAGTGCTAGTCCCTCGGACAGGGGGTACAATGAGCAGTTCTTC; CDR3aa: CSASPSDRGYNEQFF
abundance: few; d_gene: TRBD1; j_gene: TRBJ2-7; v_gene: TRBV5-1; CDR3nt: TGCGCCAGCAGCTCGCGGACAGGCGACTCCTACGAGCAGTACTTC; CDR3aa: CASSSRTGDSYEQYF
abundance: few; d_gene: .; j_gene: TRBJ1-4; v_gene: TRBV4-2; CDR3nt: TGTGCCAGCAGCCAAGGAGGGCGGACCAATGAAAAACTGTTTTTT; CDR3aa: CASSQGGRTNEKLFF
abundance: few; d_gene: TRBD2; j_gene: TRBJ2-1; v_gene: TRBV20-1; CDR3nt: TGCAGTGCTAGGGGTCCTAGCGGGGGGCCCTCCTACAATGAGCAGTTCTTC; CDR3aa: CSARGPSGGPSYNEQFF
abundance: .; d_gene: .; j_gene: TRBJ2-1; v_gene: TRBV7-3; CDR3nt: TGTGCCAGCAGCTATAATCTAGCCCCCCCAAACAATGAGCAGTTCTTC; CDR3aa: CASSYNLAPPNNEQFF
abundance: few; d_gene: .; j_gene: TRBJ1-6; v_gene: TRBV5-1; CDR3nt: TGCGCCAGCAGCGGAGGGTCTGGGAATTCACCCCTCCACTTT; CDR3aa: CASSGGSGNSPLHF
abundance: .; d_gene: .; j_gene: TRBJ2-5; v_gene: TRBV29-1; CDR3nt: TGCAGCCCCGTAATAATAGGGAGTGAGACCCAGTACTTC; CDR3aa: CSPVIIGSETQYF
abundance: few; d_gene: .; j_gene: TRBJ2-7; v_gene: TRBV9; CDR3nt: TGTGCCAGCAGCGTAGGGGACCCCTCCTACGAGCAGTACTTC; CDR3aa: CASSVGDPSYEQYF
abundance: many; d_gene: TRBD2; j_gene: TRBJ2-4; v_gene: TRBV20-1; CDR3nt: TGCAGTGCTAGTCCCCTAGCGGGAGGCTCCAAAAACATTCAGTACTTC; CDR3aa: CSASPLAGGSKNIQYF
abundance: few; d_gene: .; j_gene: TRBJ1-2; v_gene: TRBV29-1; CDR3nt: TGCAGCGTTGTCACGAGCACAGGCTACGGCTACACCTTC; CDR3aa: CSVVTSTGYGYTF
abundance: few; d_gene: TRBD2; j_gene: TRBJ2-1; v_gene: TRBV6-4; CDR3nt: TGTGCCAGCAGTGCTAGCGGGGGCCCCGCCGATGAGCAGTTCTTC; CDR3aa: CASSASGGPADEQFF
abundance: .; d_gene: TRBD1; j_gene: TRBJ1-1; v_gene: TRBV12-3/TRBV12-4; CDR3nt: TGTGCCAGCAGTTTAGGACAGGGGGCAGGAGCTTTCTTT; CDR3aa: CASSLGQGAGAFF
abundance: .; d_gene: .; j_gene: TRBJ2-2; v_gene: TRBV5-5; CDR3nt: TGTGCCAGCAGCTTCTATGGAGGGCACACCGGGGAGCTGTTTTTT; CDR3aa: CASSFYGGHTGELFF
abundance: .; d_gene: .; j_gene: TRBJ2-7; v_gene: TRBV10-3; CDR3nt: TGTGCCATCAGGGACGCCAGAAGCTCCTACGAGCAGTACTTC; CDR3aa: CAIRDARSSYEQYF
abundance: .; d_gene: .; j_gene: TRBJ2-6; v_gene: TRBV7-9; CDR3nt: TGTGCCAGCAGCCAGGGGCTTGGGGCCAACGTCCTGACTTTC; CDR3aa: CASSQGLGANVLTF
abundance: few; d_gene: .; j_gene: TRBJ2-5; v_gene: TRBV7-9; CDR3nt: TGTGCCAGCAGCTTACGGTCAGATTCCCAAGAGACCCAGTACTTC; CDR3aa: CASSLRSDSQETQYF
abundance: .; d_gene: .; j_gene: TRBJ2-5; v_gene: TRBV5-5; CDR3nt: TGTGCCAGCAGGCTTGAACAGGGAACAGAGACCCAGTACTTC; CDR3aa: CASRLEQGTETQYF
abundance: few; d_gene: .; j_gene: TRBJ2-2; v_gene: TRBV7-9; CDR3nt: TGTGCCAGCAGCCCCCAGGCGGTGTGGACCGGGGAGCTGTTTTTT; CDR3aa: CASSPQAVWTGELFF
abundance: many; d_gene: .; j_gene: TRBJ2-1; v_gene: TRBV20-1; CDR3nt: TGCAGTGCTAGCGGCAACTCCTACAATGAGCAGTTCTTC; CDR3aa: CSASGNSYNEQFF
abundance: .; d_gene: TRBD2; j_gene: TRBJ2-1; v_gene: TRBV20-1; CDR3nt: TGCAGTGCTGCGGCCTGGGGCGGGAGGGCCGGCGAGCAGTTCTTC; CDR3aa: CSAAAWGGRAGEQFF
abundance: .; d_gene: TRBD1; j_gene: TRBJ1-2; v_gene: TRBV4-3; CDR3nt: TGCGCCAGCAGCCCAACGGGACAGGGAGAGGGTGGCTACACCTTC; CDR3aa: CASSPTGQGEGGYTF
abundance: .; d_gene: TRBD2; j_gene: TRBJ2-1; v_gene: TRBV29-1; CDR3nt: TGCAGCGTTGCAAAGCGGGGCTTTGAGGACAATGAGCAGTTCTTC; CDR3aa: CSVAKRGFEDNEQFF
abundance: .; d_gene: .; j_gene: TRBJ2-3; v_gene: TRBV18; CDR3nt: TGTGCCAGCTCACCACCTAAACAGGGTAGCACAGATACGCAGTATTTT; CDR3aa: CASSPPKQGSTDTQYF
abundance: .; d_gene: TRBD1; j_gene: TRBJ1-1; v_gene: TRBV3-1; CDR3nt: TGTGCCAGCAGCGTGCGGGGACAGTTGGGTACTGAAGCTTTCTTT; CDR3aa: CASSVRGQLGTEAFF